What follows is one T cell receptor (beta chain) and its context. Its target is not known. PRAID featured immunodeficiency plus autoinflammation. The sample comes from a study of stem cell transplantation in POMP-related autoinflammatory disease. The wider study: Before transplant, CD4+ T cells skewed naive and CD8+ proportions were low. General observations from the study: Unique TRB V-J gene pairings were limited in number in patients with PRAID. A trend toward lower repertoire diversity and greater clonality appeared in every analyzed T-cell subset of PRAID patients.

Profiled with immunoSEQ multiplex PCR; TCRdb holds only in-frame clones, not every one. The repertoire holds tens of thousands of clones, roughly four fifths seen once, with over 2.5% in the top ten. The CDR3 covers 11 residues. Germline CDR1 MNHNS, CDR2 SASEGT. The V end lost 6 bases, the J end lost 8 bases, and 9 bases lay between the germline ends. This receptor was identified in a human donor with POMP-related autoinflammation and immune dysregulation (PRAID). The V gene is TRBV6-1, the J gene TRBJ2-3; D ambiguous. This specimen was CD4+ T cells from PBMCs, taken before stem cell transplantation. CDR3 in amino acids: CASSRIVTQYF. As DNA, the CDR3 is TGTGCCAGCAGCCGAATTGTTACGCAGTATTTT.